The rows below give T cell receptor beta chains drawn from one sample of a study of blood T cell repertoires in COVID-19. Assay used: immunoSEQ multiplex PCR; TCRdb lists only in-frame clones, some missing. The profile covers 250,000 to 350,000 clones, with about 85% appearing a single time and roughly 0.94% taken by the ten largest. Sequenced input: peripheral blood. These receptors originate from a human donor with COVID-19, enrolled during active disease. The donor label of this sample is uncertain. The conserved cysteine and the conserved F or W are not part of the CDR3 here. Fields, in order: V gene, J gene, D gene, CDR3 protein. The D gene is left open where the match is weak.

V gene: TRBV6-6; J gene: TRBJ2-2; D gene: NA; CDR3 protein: ASSRQGGTNTGELF
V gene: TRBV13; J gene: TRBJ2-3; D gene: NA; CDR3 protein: ASSGDSQLTDTQY
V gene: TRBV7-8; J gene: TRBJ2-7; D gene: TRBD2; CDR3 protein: ASSSYTRGRAFQFSYEQY
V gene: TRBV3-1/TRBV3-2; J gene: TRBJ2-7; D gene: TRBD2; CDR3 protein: ASMGLAGYEQY
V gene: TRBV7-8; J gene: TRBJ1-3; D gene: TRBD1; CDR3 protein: ASSLQGRGNTIY
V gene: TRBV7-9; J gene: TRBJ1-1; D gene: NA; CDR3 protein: ASSLGAGGITEAF
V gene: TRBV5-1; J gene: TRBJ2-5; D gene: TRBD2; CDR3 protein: ASSPTSGSGETQY
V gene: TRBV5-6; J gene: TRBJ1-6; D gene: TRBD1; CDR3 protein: ASSLVIAGTGSSPLH
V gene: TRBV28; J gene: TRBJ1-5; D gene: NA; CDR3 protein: ASSAGLDQPQH
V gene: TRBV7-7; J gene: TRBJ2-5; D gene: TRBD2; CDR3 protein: ASSLGGTSGQETQY
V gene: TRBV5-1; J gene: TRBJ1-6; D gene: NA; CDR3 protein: ASSLRGFGVNSPLH
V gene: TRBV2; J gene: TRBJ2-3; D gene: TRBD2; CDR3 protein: ASSAGLAGIDTQY
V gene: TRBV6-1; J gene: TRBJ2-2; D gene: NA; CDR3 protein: ASSYGGAVGELF
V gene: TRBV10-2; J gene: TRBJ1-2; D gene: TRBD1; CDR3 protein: ASRQGNYGGYT
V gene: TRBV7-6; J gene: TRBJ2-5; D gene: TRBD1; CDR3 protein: ASSLGPRQGAETQY
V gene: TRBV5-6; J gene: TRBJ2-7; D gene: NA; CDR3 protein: ASSLAAGAYREQY
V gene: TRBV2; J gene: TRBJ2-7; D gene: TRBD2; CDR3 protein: ASRGFGTSIYEQY
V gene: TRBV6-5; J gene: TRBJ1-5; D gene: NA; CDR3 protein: ASSQTGLWPQH
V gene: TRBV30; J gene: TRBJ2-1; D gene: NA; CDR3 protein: AWSVGGSYNEQF
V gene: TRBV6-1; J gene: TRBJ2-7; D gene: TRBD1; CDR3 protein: ASSTGGDRYEQY
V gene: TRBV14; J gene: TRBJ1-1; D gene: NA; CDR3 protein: ASSPSLNTEAF
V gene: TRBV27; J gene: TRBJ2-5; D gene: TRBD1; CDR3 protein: ASSPYRGTWETQY
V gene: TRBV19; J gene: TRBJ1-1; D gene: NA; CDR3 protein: ASSEGSNTEAF
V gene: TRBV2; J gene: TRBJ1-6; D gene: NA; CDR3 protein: ASSEVAIASPLH
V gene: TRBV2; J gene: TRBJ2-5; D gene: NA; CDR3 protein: ATISGPGRETQY
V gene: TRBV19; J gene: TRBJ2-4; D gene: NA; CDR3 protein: ASKNRASENIQY
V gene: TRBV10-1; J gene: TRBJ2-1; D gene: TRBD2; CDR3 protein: ASSAGTSGLNEQF
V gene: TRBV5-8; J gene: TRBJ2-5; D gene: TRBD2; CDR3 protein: ASSPRTSGRETQY